These 8 T cell receptor beta chains share one sample of origin, sequenced in a study of blood T cell repertoires in COVID-19. Measured with immunoSEQ multiplex PCR; TCRdb has only the in-frame clones, and not every one. The table lists about 120,000 clones, 75% to 85% of them singletons. The sequenced sample was peripheral blood. Receptors were obtained from a human donor in a cohort sampled during active COVID-19.

The chain recombines TRBV6-6 with TRBJ2-3; no definite D call. The V and J ends lost 6 bases and 5 bases respectively, with 6 bases between them. Germline V gene sequence: CDR1 MNHNY, CDR2 SVGAGI (reference sequence). This CDR3 spans 11 amino acids. CDR3 nucleotides: TGTGCCAGCAGCAGCGAAGATACGCAGTATTTT. Encoded protein: CASSSEDTQYF.

The chain links TRBV10-2 to TRBJ1-3; D is perhaps TRBD1 (5 bases). Trimming removed 0 bases at V and 2 bases at J, with 8 bases between. The CDR3 contains 15 residues. CDR1 and CDR2 (germline): WSHSY, SAAADI. As DNA, the CDR3 is TGCGCCAGCAGTGAGTCCCCCAGGGCTGGAAACACCATATATTTT. This translates into CASSESPRAGNTIYF.

This chain joins TRBV4-1 and TRBJ2-1, with D perhaps TRBD2 (6 bases). In germline, CDR1 is MGHRA, CDR2 YSYEKL. This CDR3 region has 15 residues. Trimming took 4 bases from V and 5 from J, leaving 15 bases between them. Written as DNA, the CDR3 is TGCGCCAGCAGCCCTTGGAGGGTCCAGAACAATGAGCAGTTCTTC. As protein: CASSPWRVQNNEQFF.

This rearrangement joins TRBV11-2 to TRBJ1-1; D is possibly TRBD1 (5 bases). The CDR3 spans 13 residues. Per the germline V gene, CDR1 is SGHAT and CDR2 is FQNNGV. V was shortened by 5 bases and J by 8 bases, with 15 bases between the two germline ends. CDR3 coding DNA: TGTGCCAGCAGCGCCTCCAGGGATATGGAAGCTTTCTTT. Its translation is CASSASRDMEAFF.

The gene calls are TRBV29-1 and TRBJ2-3; 9 bases agree with TRBD1. The ends lost 6 bases at V and 4 bases at J; junction bases unmatched: 11. The CDR3 extends over 15 amino acids. The germline gives CDR1 SQVTM, CDR2 ANQGSEA. The DNA of the CDR3 is TGCAGCGTGCGCAGGGGACAGGGTGGATCAGATACGCAGTATTTT. This encodes CSVRRGQGGSDTQYF.

The V call is TRBV24-1, the J call TRBJ2-3, with D unresolved. This CDR3 has 15 residues. CDR1 is KGHDR, CDR2 SFDVKD, per germline. Trimming removed 4 bases at V and 1 base at J, with 11 bases between. The CDR3 nucleotides are TGTGCCACCAGTGACAACAGCCTCCGCACAGATACGCAGTATTTT. This sequence encodes CATSDNSLRTDTQYF.

J is TRBJ2-1 and V is TRBV5-5, with D tentatively TRBD2 (5 bases). This CDR3 comprises 14 residues. V was trimmed by 0 bases and J by 6 bases, leaving 10 bases between them. Looked up from germline, CDR1 is SGHKS and CDR2 is YYEKEE (reference sequence). The CDR3, as DNA: TGTGCCAGCAGCTTGGTATCAGCGGCCAATGAGCAGTTCTTC. Its translation: CASSLVSAANEQFF.

This CDR3 reads CASSVVASGYNEQFF. Here the CDR3 DNA reads TGTGCCAGCAGCGTAGTAGCTAGCGGATACAATGAGCAGTTCTTC. The chain combines TRBV9 with TRBJ2-1; 7 bases fit TRBD2. This CDR3 is 15 amino acids long. With V trimmed by 0 bases and J by 4 bases, 4 bases remained unmatched. Germline-derived CDR1 and CDR2 are SGDLS and YYNGEE.